The rows below give T cell receptor beta chains drawn from one sample of a study of CD8+ T cells in alopecia areata. The assay was immunoSEQ multiplex PCR, and TCRdb's table has in-frame clones only and misses some. The data contain 95,000 to 100,000 clones, just under 60% of them seen just once; the ten biggest clones take up about a sixth. The source material was CD8+ T cells sorted from blood, sampled between weeks 55 and 65, from a patient treated with tofacitinib. These receptors all come from a human donor with alopecia areata. Both conserved end residues are part of each CDR3. The D gene is left open where the match is weak. Not every row has a clone size; where given, it reads once, few, many or a size class.

d_call,j_call,clone_size,cdr3_length,v_call,cdr3_nt,cdr3_aa
TRBD1,TRBJ2-7,.,14,TRBV5-1,TGCGCCAGCAGCACCGGGACAGAAGTATACGAGCAGTACTTC,CASSTGTEVYEQYF
.,TRBJ2-5,.,13,TRBV28,TGTGCCAGCAGTTTATGGGGGGCAGAGACCCAGTACTTC,CASSLWGAETQYF
TRBD2,TRBJ2-1,.,13,TRBV11-2,TGTGCCAGCAGCTTAGGAGCGGGGAATGAGCAGTTCTTC,CASSLGAGNEQFF
.,TRBJ2-7,.,15,TRBV27,TGTGCCAGCAGTTTGGCAGTGGGGGCCGTCGGCGAGCAGTACTTC,CASSLAVGAVGEQYF
TRBD2,TRBJ2-3,.,17,TRBV27,TGTGCCAGCAGTTATAGCGGGGGGGCTGGTAGCACAGATACGCAGTATTTT,CASSYSGGAGSTDTQYF
.,TRBJ2-5,.,14,TRBV5-6,TGTGCCAGCAGCTTAGGAACATACCAAGAGACCCAGTACTTC,CASSLGTYQETQYF
.,TRBJ2-5,few,14,TRBV5-6,TGTGCCAGCAGCCCCCAGGGCGCAGGAGAGACCCAGTACTTC,CASSPQGAGETQYF
.,TRBJ1-1,few,14,TRBV19,TGTGCCAGTAGTGCCTCCCAGGGGAGCACTGAAGCTTTCTTT,CASSASQGSTEAFF
.,TRBJ1-1,.,13,TRBV30,TGTGCCTGGAGTAAGGGCGGAAAAGGGGAAGCTTTCTTT,CAWSKGGKGEAFF
.,TRBJ1-5,.,14,TRBV7-2,TGTGCCAGCAGCTTACGTTCCAGCAATCAGCCCCAGCATTTT,CASSLRSSNQPQHF
.,TRBJ1-4,.,15,TRBV13,TGTGCCAGCAGCTTAGGCATGAAGGAGGATGAAAAACTGTTTTTT,CASSLGMKEDEKLFF
.,TRBJ1-1,few,16,TRBV30,TGTGCCTGGAGTGTACTTCAGGGACGCAGGGTCACTGAAGCTTTCTTT,CAWSVLQGRRVTEAFF
TRBD1,TRBJ1-2,.,14,TRBV14,TGTGCCAGCAGCCAAGAGGCGGACAGGCGAAATCAATACTTC,CASSQEADRRNQYF
.,TRBJ2-5,few,15,TRBV11-2,TGTGCCAGCAGTATAGGGCAGGGAGGACAAGAGACCCAGTACTTC,CASSIGQGGQETQYF
.,TRBJ2-7,few,14,TRBV30,TGTGCCTGGAGTGAGTCAGGCAGGCCCTACGAGCAGTACTTC,CAWSESGRPYEQYF
.,TRBJ2-3,.,13,TRBV5-6,TGTGCCAGCGTACCAGGGCGGGGAGATACGCAGTATTTT,CASVPGRGDTQYF
.,TRBJ2-1,.,16,TRBV6-5,TGTGCCAGCACTTACGGGATACCGGACACCGACAATGAGCAGTTCTTC,CASTYGIPDTDNEQFF
.,TRBJ1-2,.,13,TRBV10-1,TGCGCCAGCAGTGGTAAAACTGACCGGGGCTACACCTTC,CASSGKTDRGYTF
TRBD1,TRBJ2-1,.,13,TRBV27,TGTGCCAGCAGTCACCGGACAGGGAATGAGCAGTTCTTC,CASSHRTGNEQFF
.,TRBJ1-2,.,12,TRBV27,TGTGCCAGCAGTGCCCATAACTATGGCTACACCTTC,CASSAHNYGYTF
.,TRBJ2-1,few,15,TRBV5-6,TGTGCCAGCAGCCCTCGAGGGGGGGGCAAGTGGGAGCAGTTCTTC,CASSPRGGGKWEQFF
.,TRBJ2-3,few,15,TRBV7-9,TGTGCCAGCAGCTTGGGGGCTTCTAGCACAGATACGCAGTATTTT,CASSLGASSTDTQYF
.,TRBJ1-5,.,15,TRBV12-5,TGTGCTAGTGGTTTGGAGACAGGAGGCTATCAGCCCCAGCATTTT,CASGLETGGYQPQHF
.,TRBJ2-3,.,15,TRBV7-9,TGTGCCAGCAGCCCCCCAGGGGCGACCACAGATACGCAGTATTTT,CASSPPGATTDTQYF
TRBD1,TRBJ1-2,few,16,TRBV13,TGTGCCAGCAGCTCCGGACAGGGGCCGAGGAGCTATGGCTACACCTTC,CASSSGQGPRSYGYTF
.,TRBJ2-7,.,11,TRBV7-8,TGTGCCAGCAGGGAGGGCTACGAGCAGTACTTC,CASREGYEQYF
.,TRBJ1-2,.,14,TRBV9,TGTGCCAGCACCCCCCGGACTGATTACTATGGCTACACCTTC,CASTPRTDYYGYTF
.,TRBJ1-6,.,15,TRBV7-2,TGTGCCAGCAGCGCGACAGGTAGTAGCGCCTCACCCCTCCACTTT,CASSATGSSASPLHF
.,TRBJ2-1,.,13,TRBV6-5,TGTGCCAGCAGTTACGCAGGCTACAATGAGCAGTTCTTC,CASSYAGYNEQFF
TRBD2,TRBJ2-3,.,12,TRBV7-9,TGTGCCAGCAGCCTTGGGACTAGCGCGCAGTATTTT,CASSLGTSAQYF
.,TRBJ2-1,.,14,TRBV4-1,TGCGCCAGCAGCCAAGTGACGGGTTTCAATGAGCAGTTCTTC,CASSQVTGFNEQFF
.,TRBJ1-6,.,15,TRBV6-5,TGTGCCAGCACCGACGCCGCGCCGGGGTCCTCACCCCTCCACTTT,CASTDAAPGSSPLHF
.,TRBJ1-1,.,16,TRBV13,TGTGCCAGCAGCTCTACCTCGGGTTACATGGACACTGAAGCTTTCTTT,CASSSTSGYMDTEAFF
.,TRBJ2-1,few,17,TRBV5-1,TGCGCCAGCAGCTTGACATCGTATGGGGGGTCCTACAATGAGCAGTTCTTC,CASSLTSYGGSYNEQFF
.,TRBJ2-3,.,12,TRBV30,TGTGCCTGGGGGGGCAGCACAGATACGCAGTATTTT,CAWGGSTDTQYF
TRBD1,TRBJ2-1,.,15,TRBV29-1,TGCAGCGTCCCCCGAAGGGGTGACAGGGATCGTGAGCAGTTCTTC,CSVPRRGDRDREQFF
TRBD1,TRBJ2-7,few,17,TRBV7-9,TGTGCCAGCAGCTTACTCTTGACAGGGGGCAAGGAGTACGAGCAGTACTTC,CASSLLLTGGKEYEQYF
.,TRBJ2-5,.,15,TRBV2,TGTGCCAGCAGGGCCTGGACGGTAGGCGGGGAGACCCAGTACTTC,CASRAWTVGGETQYF
.,TRBJ1-1,.,12,TRBV30,TGTGCCCGGGACCTCTGGAACACTGAAGCTTTCTTT,CARDLWNTEAFF
.,TRBJ2-7,.,14,TRBV30,TGTGCCTGGAGTGAGGGGACAGGCGGGGGAGAGCAGTACTTC,CAWSEGTGGGEQYF
.,TRBJ2-2,.,15,TRBV27,TGTGCCAGCATGAGACAGGAAGCGAACACCGGGGAGCTGTTTTTT,CASMRQEANTGELFF